This TCR beta chain was identified in a study of radiotherapy plus CTLA-4 blockade in lung cancer. Background on the study: Objective responses were recorded in roughly 17% of patients, with disease control recorded in approximately 32%.

CTLA-4 blockade with ipilimumab, together with focal radiation, was given to patients with chemo-refractory metastatic non-small-cell lung cancer. Study results and limitations: Tumor-origin TCR clones grew in blood after radiotherapy plus ipilimumab.

Notes on this clone: Its antigen remains unknown.

With 4 bases removed from V and 7 bases from J, the gap between germline ends came to 20 bases. Germline V lookup: CDR1 MRHNA, CDR2 SNTAGT. The CDR3 consists of 16 residues. The method was immunoSEQ multiplex PCR; TCRdb's version includes in-frame clones alone and lacks a portion of them. In the table there are 85,000 to 90,000 clones, 85% to 90% of which are singletons. This chain connects TRBV6-4 to TRBJ2-1; the D gene is possibly TRBD2 (7 bases). The receptor's source is a human donor with non-small cell lung cancer that progressed on radiotherapy plus ipilimumab. The source material was peripheral blood, sampled from a patient treated with radiotherapy plus ipilimumab. The CDR3 loop reads CASSGGSGGPANEQFF. The CDR3 nucleotides read TGTGCCAGCAGTGGTGGGTCGGGGGGCCCTGCTAATGAGCAGTTCTTC.